This T cell receptor (beta chain) emerged from a study of CD8 T cells in ankylosing spondylitis. Study observations and caveats: Significant enrichment of disease-linked clones was reported in matched ankylosing spondylitis synovial fluid. Researchers report that disease-linked clones proved CD8+ and relatively rare in peripheral blood. Characteristic of ankylosing spondylitis blood, it appeared, was a TCR beta motif comprising roughly eight highly homologous variants. Some of the motif variants had earlier been found in reactive arthritis patients' fluid and blood.

As regards this clonotype: Its matching antigen is unknown. It may be a read error: a sequence one base away is much more abundant. Because it lacks the conserved phenylalanine or tryptophan at the end, this CDR3 is likely a read error.

Researchers built TCR beta libraries using quantitative 5'-RACE with molecular barcodes. TCRdb processed the 5' RACE reads anew with MiXCR; each CDR3 protein has one entry. Of fewer than 550,000 distinct CDR3 sequences listed, approximately 5% are singletons. Trimming cost V 6 bases and J 3 bases, with 8 bases left between them. The germline gives CDR1 SGHTA, CDR2 FQGNSA. The CDR3 is 12 amino acids. The chain couples TRBV7-2 to TRBJ1-2, with no clear D. The sequenced material came from blood, either unsorted or a sorted T cell fraction (not recorded which). This receptor was taken from a male donor with ankylosing spondylitis. CDR3 sequence reads: CASRHNYYGYTI. CDR3 nucleotides: TGTGCCAGCAGGCACAATTACTATGGCTACACCATC.